A single sample is the source of the 22 T cell receptor beta chains below, sequenced in a study of CD8+ T cells in alopecia areata. Following extraction, RNA underwent reverse transcription to cDNA, which served as the sequencing template. Assay: immunoSEQ multiplex PCR; the TCRdb copy retains only in-frame clones and omits some. The sample lists some 190,000 clones, 45% to 60% occurring once. Treatment defined: oral pan-JAK inhibitor, 5-10 mg twice daily. Source: CD8+ T cells sorted from blood, taken around week 54, from a patient treated with tofacitinib. These receptors all come from a human donor with alopecia areata.

This clone was recorded a few times. The V and J genes are TRBV6-5 and TRBJ2-7; D is possibly TRBD1 (6 bases). V lost 4 bases, J lost 2 bases, and 15 bases lay in between. The CDR3 runs to 15 residues. Germline CDR1 reads MNHEY; CDR2 reads SVGAGI. CDR3 in amino acids: CASSSSLRTAYEQYF. As DNA, the CDR3 is TGTGCCAGCAGTTCCTCCCTTAGGACAGCCTACGAGCAGTACTTC.

This chain connects TRBV11-2 to TRBJ2-3; 7 nucleotides line up with TRBD1. Germline CDR1 and CDR2: SGHAT and FQNNGV. The V and J ends lost 5 bases and 0 bases, in that order; junction bases with no gene match: 8. The CDR3 consists of 16 residues. CDR3 coding DNA: TGTGCCAGCAGCAGAACAGGGGCCCCCAGCACAGATACGCAGTATTTT. It specifies CASSRTGAPSTDTQYF.

This clone was found a few times. The chain carries TRBV4-3 and TRBJ2-2, with 9 bases fitting TRBD1. The CDR3 has 15 amino acids. V trimming: 4 bases; J trimming: 6 bases; junction bases outside the gene matches: 6. Germline V gene data show CDR1 as LGHNA and CDR2 as YSLEER. Here the CDR3 reads CASSRTGVEAGELFF. CDR3 DNA sequence: TGCGCCAGCAGCCGGACAGGGGTAGAGGCCGGGGAGCTGTTTTTT.

The chain recombines TRBV7-9 with TRBJ1-5; D is undetermined. V lost 5 bases to trimming and J lost 5 bases, with 10 bases between them. This CDR3 is 13 amino acids long. The germline V gene has CDR1 SEHNR and CDR2 FQNEAQ (reference sequence). The CDR3 spells CASSIGFDQPQHF. CDR3 nucleotide sequence: TGTGCCAGCAGCATCGGGTTTGATCAGCCCCAGCATTTT.

This rearrangement joins TRBV29-1 to TRBJ2-3, with D maybe TRBD2 (5 bases). This CDR3 comprises 12 residues. CDR1 and CDR2 (germline): SQVTM, ANQGSEA. Trimming removed 7 bases at V and 6 bases at J, with 14 bases between. The CDR3 loop reads CSALRVIDTQYF. Written as DNA, the CDR3 is TGCAGCGCCCTGCGGGTGATTGATACGCAGTATTTT.

The table lists this clone with a few counts. This sequence joins TRBV29-1 and TRBJ2-7; D is ambiguous. The CDR3 length is 12 residues. V was pared by 5 bases and J by 5 bases, with 13 bases between. Germline V gene sequence: CDR1 SQVTM, CDR2 ANQGSEA. The CDR3 bases are TGCAGCGTTAGGGCTGGACCCCACGAGCAGTACTTC. Amino acid sequence: CSVRAGPHEQYF.

The CDR3 DNA reads TGCAGCGTTGAAGGCACCCGGGACAGTAGCACAGATACGCAGTATTTT. The encoded protein is CSVEGTRDSSTDTQYF. The V call is TRBV29-1, the J call TRBJ2-3; 7 nucleotides match TRBD1. The junction had 7 bases not matched to a gene; V was cut back by 1 base and J by 0 bases. Germline V lookup: CDR1 SQVTM, CDR2 ANQGSEA. The CDR3 is made up of 16 amino acids.

V is TRBV29-1 and J is TRBJ2-7, with 11 bases matching TRBD1. CDR1 is SQVTM, CDR2 ANQGSEA, per germline. There are 15 residues in the CDR3. V lost 1 base to trimming and J lost 5 bases; unmatched junction nucleotides: 7. For the CDR3, the DNA is TGCAGCGTTGAAGGCCAGGACAGGGGGCTCCACGAGCAGTACTTC. Protein product: CSVEGQDRGLHEQYF.

The gene calls are TRBV5-5 and TRBJ2-1; perhaps TRBD1 as D (5 bases). The V gene lost 0 bases and the J gene lost 4 bases, with 8 bases spanning the gap. CDR1 is SGHKS, CDR2 YYEKEE, per germline (reference sequence). The CDR3 is 14 amino acids. CDR3 nucleotides: TGTGCCAGCAGCTTGGGGGGCTGGTACAATGAGCAGTTCTTC. This codes for CASSLGGWYNEQFF.

The CDR3 is CASSHDRQYGYTF. The CDR3 DNA reads as TGTGCCAGCAGTCACGACCGACAGTATGGCTACACCTTC. V and J are TRBV27 and TRBJ1-2; the D gene is possibly TRBD1 (5 bases). V was cut by 5 bases and J by 5 bases, with 12 bases left in between. CDR1 and CDR2 from the germline V gene are MNHEY and SMNVEV (reference sequence). CDR3 size: 13 residues.

CDR3 in DNA: TGTGCCAGCAGCTCAGTAGGGGACACCGGGGAGCTGTTTTTT. It encodes CASSSVGDTGELFF. J is TRBJ2-2 and V is TRBV7-9; D is possibly TRBD1 (5 bases). The CDR3 is 14 amino acids. Germline V gene data show CDR1 as SEHNR and CDR2 as FQNEAQ (reference sequence). Trimming left V 4 bases short and J 3 bases short, with 9 bases between.

The DNA of the CDR3 is TGCGCCAGCACTTCCGGGACAGGGAGCCACGAGCAGTACTTC. Translating gives CASTSGTGSHEQYF. This chain links TRBV23-1 with TRBJ2-7; 9 nucleotides match TRBD1. TRBV23-1 is identified as an open reading frame with a role that is uncertain. The V and J ends lost 7 bases and 5 bases, in that order; junction bases with no gene match: 9. CDR3 length: 14 amino acids.

The V call is TRBV5-1, the J call TRBJ1-1, with unresolved D. The CDR3 has 14 residues. The germline V gene encodes CDR1 SGHRS and CDR2 YFSETQ. Trimming stripped 1 base from V and 1 base from J, with 8 bases between. This CDR3 is CASSLSRGNTEAFF. In DNA, the CDR3 is TGCGCCAGCAGCTTGAGCCGCGGGAACACTGAAGCTTTCTTT.

This chain uses TRBV5-1 with TRBJ2-1, with D hard to call. Germline CDR1 SGHRS, CDR2 YFSETQ. Trimming cost V 4 bases and J 9 bases, with 20 bases left between them. This CDR3 contains 15 residues. As DNA, the CDR3 is TGCGCCAGCAGCCCCGGCGCCCAGCAAGATTTTGAGCAGTTCTTC. Protein sequence: CASSPGAQQDFEQFF.

This clone came up a few times. This chain links TRBV7-9 with TRBJ1-2; D gene unclear. The CDR3 runs to 13 residues. Germline V lookup: CDR1 SEHNR, CDR2 FQNEAQ (reference sequence). Trimming cost V 5 bases and J 4 bases, with 11 bases left between them. CDR3 loop: CASSPPFGYGYTF. In nucleotides, the CDR3 is TGTGCCAGCAGCCCCCCCTTCGGCTATGGCTACACCTTC.

The V and J genes are TRBV4-3 and TRBJ2-3; D possibly corresponds to TRBD2 (5 bases). From germline, CDR1 is LGHNA and CDR2 YSLEER. This CDR3 is 14 amino acids long. Trimming removed 4 bases from V and 6 bases from J, with 14 bases in between. The DNA of the CDR3 is TGCGCCAGCAGCCCGGAGGCGTGGTGGGATACGCAGTATTTT. Translated: CASSPEAWWDTQYF.

The rearrangement uses TRBV5-6 and TRBJ1-6, with TRBD1 as a possible D gene (6 bases). The CDR3 runs 14 residues. The V gene lost 5 bases and the J gene lost 7 bases, with 13 bases spanning the gap. The germline V gene has CDR1 SGHDT and CDR2 YYEEEE. CDR3 sequence (DNA): TGTGCCAGCAGGCTCGGACAGTCCAATTCACCCCTCCACTTT. It translates to CASRLGQSNSPLHF. The full variable domain, in which reference TRBV5-6 and TRBJ1-6 provide the parts outside the CDR3, is DAGVTQSPTHLIKTRGQQVTLRCSPKSGHDTVSWYQQALGQGPQFIFQYYEEEERQRGNFPDRFSGHQFPNYSSELNVNALLLGDSALYLCASRLGQSNSPLHFGNGTRLTVT.

This clone has just a few counts. The V and J genes are TRBV9 and TRBJ2-5; D remains ambiguous. V gave up 0 bases and J gave up 2 bases, with 11 bases separating them. The CDR3 has 15 residues. Per germline, CDR1 SGDLS and CDR2 YYNGEE. The CDR3 nucleotides read TGTGCCAGCAGCGTAGGGTGGCAGGCTCAAGAGACCCAGTACTTC. The encoded protein is CASSVGWQAQETQYF.

V gene TRBV15 combines with J gene TRBJ2-7; TRBD1 or TRBD2 may be the D gene (5 bases each). The V and J ends lost 0 bases and 6 bases respectively, with 6 bases between them. The germline V gene encodes CDR1 LNHNV and CDR2 YYDKDF (reference sequence). The CDR3 has 12 amino acids. The CDR3 DNA follows: TGTGCCACCAGCAGAGATGGGGGCGAGCAGTACTTC. This gives the protein CATSRDGGEQYF. The full variable domain, with the rest looked up from reference TRBV15 and TRBJ2-7, is DAMVIQNPRYQVTQFGKPVTLSCSQTLNHNVMYWYQQKSSQAPKLLFHYYDKDFNNEADTPDNFQSRRPNTSFCFLDIRSPGLGDTAMYLCATSRDGGEQYFGPGTRLTVT.

This chain joins TRBV29-1 and TRBJ1-2; D is unclear. This CDR3 is 14 amino acids long. Germline CDR1 SQVTM, CDR2 ANQGSEA. The V end was cut by 0 bases, the J end by 0 bases, with 8 bases between. Here the CDR3 reads CSVEDVRANYGYTF. The CDR3 DNA reads as TGCAGCGTTGAAGATGTGCGGGCTAACTATGGCTACACCTTC.

V gene TRBV11-2 combines with J gene TRBJ2-7; D remains ambiguous. The CDR3 is 10 residues long. From germline, CDR1 is SGHAT and CDR2 FQNNGV. V gave up 8 bases and J gave up 4 bases, with 6 bases separating them. In nucleotides, the CDR3 is TGTGCCAGCGGGTCTTACGAGCAGTACTTC. As protein: CASGSYEQYF.

The chain recombines TRBV5-1 with TRBJ2-5; 10 nucleotides match TRBD2. Germline V gene lookup returns CDR1 SGHRS and CDR2 YFSETQ. This CDR3 contains 15 residues. The V and J ends lost 5 bases and 4 bases, in that order; junction bases with no gene match: 8. The CDR3 protein is CASSSGTSDLETQYF. Written as DNA, the CDR3 is TGCGCCAGCAGTTCCGGGACTAGCGATTTAGAGACCCAGTACTTC.